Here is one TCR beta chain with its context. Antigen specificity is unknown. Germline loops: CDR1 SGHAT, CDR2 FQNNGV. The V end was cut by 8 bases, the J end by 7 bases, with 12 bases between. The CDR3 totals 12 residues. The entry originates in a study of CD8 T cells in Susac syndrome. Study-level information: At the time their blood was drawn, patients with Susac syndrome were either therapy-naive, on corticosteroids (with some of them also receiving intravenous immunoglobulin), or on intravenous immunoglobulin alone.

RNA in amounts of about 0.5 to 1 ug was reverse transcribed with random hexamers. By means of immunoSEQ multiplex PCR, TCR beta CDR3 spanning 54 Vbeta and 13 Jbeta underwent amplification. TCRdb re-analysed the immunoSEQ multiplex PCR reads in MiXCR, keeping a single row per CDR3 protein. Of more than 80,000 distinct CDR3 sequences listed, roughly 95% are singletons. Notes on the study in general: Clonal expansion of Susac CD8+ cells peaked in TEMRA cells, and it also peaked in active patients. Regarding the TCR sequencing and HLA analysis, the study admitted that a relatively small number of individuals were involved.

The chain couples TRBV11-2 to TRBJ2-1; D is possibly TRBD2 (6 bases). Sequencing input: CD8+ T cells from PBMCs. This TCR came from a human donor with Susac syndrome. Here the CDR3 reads CASGGTVNEQFF. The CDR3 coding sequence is TGTGCCAGCGGGGGGACGGTGAATGAGCAGTTCTTC.